This T cell receptor beta chain emerged from a study of shared clonotypes between healthy human individuals (dated by TCRdb to 2019 to 2021). A note on the overall study: The cohort comprised a couple of women and three men aged 18 to 49 years. For each donor, CD4 naive and CD4 memory were each run on three plates, CD8 naive on two plates, and CD8 memory on one plate. Blood TCR repertoires of about five healthy adults were deeply sequenced to estimate repertoire size and the extent of clonotype sharing between individuals. To increase sequencing depth and limit assay-specific biases, TCR repertoire library preparation and sequencing were carried out by different laboratories using diverse techniques. Per donor, leukapheresis produced somewhere between about 0.9 and 9.5 billion PBMCs.

Points on this clone: Its antigen specificity is not known. Nothing much larger sits one base from this clone, and base qualities are not available. The same CDR3 arises from other DNA sequences in this sample as well.

TCR CDR3 regions were amplified from genomic DNA by multiplex PCR using the deep immunoSEQ assay. Genomic DNA extracted from each cell subset was distributed evenly over all wells of several immunoSEQ 96-well plates, and each plate served as one replicate. Each replicate PCR for sorted subsets received approximately 220 ng genomic DNA, equal to about 30,000 T cell genomes. The purified libraries were quantified using a Qubit 3.0 fluorometer, sized with a Bioanalyzer 2100, and then quantified again using the KAPA Library Quantification kit. A separate single-read 150-cycle Illumina NextSeq 550 flow cell was used to sequence each immunoSEQ 96-well plate. The authors' analysis ran thus. Because the immunoSEQ output included only junctional sequences and no quality scores, the filtering could not be the same as the filtering used for full-length reads. To assign V/J genes and CDR3, sequences were annotated against IMGT germline references using PyIR, a Python wrapper for IgBLAST v1.9. Reads with weak V/J assignments (E-value above 1e-6), missing CDR3, stop codons, out-of-frame junctions, or ambiguous translated residues were removed. V3J clonotypes were defined as sequences sharing the same inferred V gene, J gene, and CDR3 amino acid sequence. Percentage overlap between repertoires was computed as shared unique clonotypes divided by the size of the smaller repertoire. Richness of each repertoire was evaluated using RTK rarefaction, the Chao1 estimator, and Recon v2.1 estimates of unobserved clonotypes. OLGA was used to compute generation probabilities for all TCRbeta clonotypes that the gDNA method yielded from four donors. TCRdb obtained this table from immuneACCESS and retained in-frame rearrangements with V and J assigned. These tables miss some clones; where compared with another copy, unresolved V genes account for less than half of the shortfall, and the remainder is unexplained. V and J calls and clone size come straight from that table; D and trimming were deduced from the DNA. For this sample the table gives some 2,500,000 clones, of which approximately 90% were detected only once. The ten most abundant clones make up approximately 0.4% of the sample.

Broad study findings and their caveats: Incomplete sequencing was indicated by rarefaction of sorted-subset datasets, despite the large sequencing depth. Compared with non-shared clonotypes, the clonotypes found in all four sorted-subset donors had higher generation probabilities. The genetic and exposure-history diversity represented was limited by the small number of donors. Only blood was sampled, and tissue TCR repertoires likely differ from those in blood. Roughly 5% of naive CD4, 3.5% of naive CD8, roughly 2.4% of memory CD4, and around 0.42% of memory CD8 clonotypes were shared across four donors. Based on pairwise subsampling, the degree of clonotype sharing among donors was expected to be affected by sequencing depth. Larger estimated clonotype richness was generally found for naive subsets than for memory subsets.

Donors were healthy HIV-negative adults with no recently reported acute infections or vaccinations. Only Caucasian adults living in Nashville, Tennessee, USA were represented among the donors. CD4+ T cells were enriched by magnetic negative selection, after which naive cells were positively selected on CD45RA and the negative fraction was taken as the memory subset. Blood was collected by leukapheresis, and PBMCs were isolated by Ficoll-Histopaque density gradient centrifugation and then cryopreserved in liquid nitrogen vapor phase. Analytical flow cytometry was used to check the purity and quantity of each magnetically sorted T cell population. Genomic DNA was isolated from each sorted fraction and quantified by UV absorbance on a Nanodrop 2000c. There are 14 amino acids in the CDR3, from cysteine to phenylalanine inclusive. The entry retains the CDR3 DNA only, 42 bases that are in frame from base 1. In the germline V gene (reference sequence), CDR1 corresponds to LNHDA and CDR2 to SQIVND. V loses 4 bases, J loses 2 bases, and the germline ends lie 11 bases apart.

The receptor comes from a man aged 18 to 35 in good health. Some clones in this sample may be carry-over from other donors' samples. The sample was naive CD4+ T cells from PBMCs. The cell subset or site label for this specimen denotes: CD45RA+ positively selected. The receptor chain draws on TRBV19 and TRBJ1-2; TRBD1 might be the D gene, on 5 matching bases. For the CDR3, the sequence is CASSTRDGNYGYTF. DNA sequence: TGTGCCAGTAGTACCCGGGACGGAAACTATGGCTACACCTTC. Extended through the reference TRBV19 and TRBJ1-2 proteins, this CDR3 yields the full variable domain: DGGITQSPKYLFRKEGQNVTLSCEQNLNHDAMYWYRQDPGQGLRLIYYSQIVNDFQKGDIAEGYSVSREKKESFPLTVTSAQKNPTAFYLCASSTRDGNYGYTFGSGTRLTVV.